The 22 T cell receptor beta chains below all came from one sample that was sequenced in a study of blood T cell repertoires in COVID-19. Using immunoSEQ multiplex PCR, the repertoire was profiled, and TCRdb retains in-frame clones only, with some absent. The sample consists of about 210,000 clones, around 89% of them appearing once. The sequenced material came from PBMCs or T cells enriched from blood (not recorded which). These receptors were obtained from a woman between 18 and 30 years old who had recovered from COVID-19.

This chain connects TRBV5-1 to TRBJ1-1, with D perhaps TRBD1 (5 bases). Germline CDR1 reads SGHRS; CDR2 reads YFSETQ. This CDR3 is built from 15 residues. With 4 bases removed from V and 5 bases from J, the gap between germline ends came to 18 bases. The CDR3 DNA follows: TGCGCCAGCAGCCCCTACGGGGGTTTGGGGACTGAAGCTTTCTTT. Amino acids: CASSPYGGLGTEAFF.

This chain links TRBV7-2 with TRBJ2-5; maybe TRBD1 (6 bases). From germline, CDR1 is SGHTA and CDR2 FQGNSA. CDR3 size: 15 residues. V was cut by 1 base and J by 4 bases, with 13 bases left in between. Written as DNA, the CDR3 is TGTGCCAGCAGCTTAGTTGGGGGCAGGGCAGAGACCCAGTACTTC. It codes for CASSLVGGRAETQYF.

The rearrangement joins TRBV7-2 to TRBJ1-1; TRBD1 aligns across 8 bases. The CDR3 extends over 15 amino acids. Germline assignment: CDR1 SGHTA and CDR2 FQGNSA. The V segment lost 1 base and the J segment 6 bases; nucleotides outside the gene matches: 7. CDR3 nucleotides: TGTGCCAGCAGCTTAGAGTTGACAGGGGTCCCTGAAGCTTTCTTT. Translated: CASSLELTGVPEAFF.

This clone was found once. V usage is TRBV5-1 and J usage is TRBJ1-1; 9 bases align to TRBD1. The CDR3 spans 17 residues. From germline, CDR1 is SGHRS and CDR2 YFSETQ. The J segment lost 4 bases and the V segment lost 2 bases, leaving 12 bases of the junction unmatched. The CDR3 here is CASSFEKPGTGTTEAFF. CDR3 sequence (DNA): TGCGCCAGCAGCTTTGAAAAGCCCGGGACAGGGACCACTGAAGCTTTCTTT.

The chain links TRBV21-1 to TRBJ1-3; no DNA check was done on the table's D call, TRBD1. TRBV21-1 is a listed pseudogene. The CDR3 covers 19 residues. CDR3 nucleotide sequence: TGTGCCAGCAGCAAAGCGGCGGACAGGGACATTCCCGCTGGCAACACCATATATTTT. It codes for CASSKAADRDIPAGNTIYF.

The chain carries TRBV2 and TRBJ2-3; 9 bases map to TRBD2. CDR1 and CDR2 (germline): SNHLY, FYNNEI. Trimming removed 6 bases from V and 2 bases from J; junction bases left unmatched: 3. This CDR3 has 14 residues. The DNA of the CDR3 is TGTGCCAGCAGGCCGGGACTAGCCACAGATACGCAGTATTTT. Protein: CASRPGLATDTQYF.

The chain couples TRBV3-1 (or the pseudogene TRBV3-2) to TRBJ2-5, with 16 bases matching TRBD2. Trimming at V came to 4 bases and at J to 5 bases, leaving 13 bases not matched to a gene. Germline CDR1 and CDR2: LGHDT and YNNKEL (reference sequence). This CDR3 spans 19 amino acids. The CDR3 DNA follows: TGTGCCAGCAGCCGGCGATCCGGGACTAGCGGGGGGGCCTGGGAGACCCAGTACTTC. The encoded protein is CASSRRSGTSGGAWETQYF.

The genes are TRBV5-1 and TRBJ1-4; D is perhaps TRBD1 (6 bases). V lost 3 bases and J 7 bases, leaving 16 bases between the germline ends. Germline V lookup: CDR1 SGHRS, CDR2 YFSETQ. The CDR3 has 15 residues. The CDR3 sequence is CASSYAGVRGEKLFF. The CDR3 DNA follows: TGCGCCAGCAGCTACGCAGGGGTTAGGGGTGAAAAACTGTTTTTT.

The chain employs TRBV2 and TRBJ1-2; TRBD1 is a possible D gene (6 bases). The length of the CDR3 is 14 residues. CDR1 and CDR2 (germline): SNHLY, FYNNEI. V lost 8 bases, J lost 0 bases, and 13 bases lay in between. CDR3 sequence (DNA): TGTGCCAGCCACAGGACAGATTCTAACTATGGCTACACCTTC. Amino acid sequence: CASHRTDSNYGYTF.

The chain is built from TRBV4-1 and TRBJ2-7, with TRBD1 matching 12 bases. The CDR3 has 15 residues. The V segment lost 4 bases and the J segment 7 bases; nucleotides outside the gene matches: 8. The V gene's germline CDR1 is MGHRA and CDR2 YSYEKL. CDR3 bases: TGCGCCAGCAGCCTATGGGGACAGGGGGCCGAGGAGCAGTACTTC. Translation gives CASSLWGQGAEEQYF.

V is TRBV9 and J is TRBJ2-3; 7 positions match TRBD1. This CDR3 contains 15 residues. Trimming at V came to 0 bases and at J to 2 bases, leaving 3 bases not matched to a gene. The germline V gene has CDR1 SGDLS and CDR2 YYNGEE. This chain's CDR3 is CASSVGQGYTDTQYF. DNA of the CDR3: TGTGCCAGCAGCGTAGGACAGGGCTACACAGATACGCAGTATTTT.

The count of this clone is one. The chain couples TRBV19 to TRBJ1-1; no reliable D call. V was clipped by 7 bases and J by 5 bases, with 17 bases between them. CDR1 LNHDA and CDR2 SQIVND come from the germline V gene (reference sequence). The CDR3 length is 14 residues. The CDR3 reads CASTSHGVNTEAFF. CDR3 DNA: TGTGCCAGTACGTCACACGGGGTTAATACTGAAGCTTTCTTT.

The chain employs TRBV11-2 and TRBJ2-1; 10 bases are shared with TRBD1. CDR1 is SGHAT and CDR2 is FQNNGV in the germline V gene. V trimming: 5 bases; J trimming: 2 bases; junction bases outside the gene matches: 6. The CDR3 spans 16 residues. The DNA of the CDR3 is TGTGCCAGCAGCGGGTGGGACAGGGGCCCCTACAATGAGCAGTTCTTC. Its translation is CASSGWDRGPYNEQFF.

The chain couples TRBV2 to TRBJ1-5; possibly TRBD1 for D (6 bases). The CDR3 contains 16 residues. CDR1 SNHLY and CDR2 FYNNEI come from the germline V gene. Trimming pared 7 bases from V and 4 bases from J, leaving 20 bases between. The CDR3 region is CASILDRTGGNQPQHF. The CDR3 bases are TGTGCCAGCATTCTCGACAGGACGGGAGGAAATCAGCCCCAGCATTTT. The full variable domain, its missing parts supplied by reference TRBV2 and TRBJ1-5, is EPEVTQTPSHQVTQMGQEVILRCVPISNHLYFYWYRQILGQKVEFLVSFYNNEISEKSEIFDDQFSVERPDGSNFTLKIRSTKLEDSAMYFCASILDRTGGNQPQHFGDGTRLSIL.

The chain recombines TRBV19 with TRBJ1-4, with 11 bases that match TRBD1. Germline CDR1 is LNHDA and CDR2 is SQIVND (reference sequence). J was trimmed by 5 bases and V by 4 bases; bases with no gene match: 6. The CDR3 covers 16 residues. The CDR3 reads CASSNDRDRGNEKLFF. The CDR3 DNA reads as TGTGCCAGTAGTAATGACCGGGACAGGGGGAATGAAAAACTGTTTTTT. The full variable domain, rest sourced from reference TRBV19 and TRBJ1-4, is DGGITQSPKYLFRKEGQNVTLSCEQNLNHDAMYWYRQDPGQGLRLIYYSQIVNDFQKGDIAEGYSVSREKKESFPLTVTSAQKNPTAFYLCASSNDRDRGNEKLFFGSGTQLSVL.

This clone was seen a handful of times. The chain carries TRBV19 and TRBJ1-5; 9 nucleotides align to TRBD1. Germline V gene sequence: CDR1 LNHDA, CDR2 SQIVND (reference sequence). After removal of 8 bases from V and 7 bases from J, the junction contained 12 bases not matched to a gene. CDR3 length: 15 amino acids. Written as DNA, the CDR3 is TGTGCCAGTGGTTCCGGGACAGGGTCATACCAGCCCCAGCATTTT. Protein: CASGSGTGSYQPQHF.

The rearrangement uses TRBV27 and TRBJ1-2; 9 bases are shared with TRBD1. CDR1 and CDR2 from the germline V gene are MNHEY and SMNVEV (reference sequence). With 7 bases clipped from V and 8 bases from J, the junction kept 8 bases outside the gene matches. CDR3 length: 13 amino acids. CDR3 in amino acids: CASMPGQGGGYTF. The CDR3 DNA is TGTGCCAGCATGCCGGGACAGGGAGGCGGCTACACCTTC.

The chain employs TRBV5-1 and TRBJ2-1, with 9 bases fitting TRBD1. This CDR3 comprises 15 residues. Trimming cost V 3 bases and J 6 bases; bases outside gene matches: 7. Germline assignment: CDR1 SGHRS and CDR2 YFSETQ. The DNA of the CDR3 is TGCGCCAGCAGCTGGGCACCGGGACAGGGCAATGAGCAGTTCTTC. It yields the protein CASSWAPGQGNEQFF. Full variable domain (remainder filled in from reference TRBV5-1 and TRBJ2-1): KAGVTQTPRYLIKTRGQQVTLSCSPISGHRSVSWYQQTPGQGLQFLFEYFSETQRNKGNFPGRFSGRQFSNSRSEMNVSTLELGDSALYLCASSWAPGQGNEQFFGPGTRLTVL.

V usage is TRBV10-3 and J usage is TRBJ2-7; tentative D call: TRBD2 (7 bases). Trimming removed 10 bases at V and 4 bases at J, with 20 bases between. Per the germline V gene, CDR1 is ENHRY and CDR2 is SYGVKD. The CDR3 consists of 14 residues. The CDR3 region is CANSPGGGGYEQYF. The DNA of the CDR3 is TGTGCCAACTCCCCGGGCGGGGGCGGGTACGAGCAGTACTTC.

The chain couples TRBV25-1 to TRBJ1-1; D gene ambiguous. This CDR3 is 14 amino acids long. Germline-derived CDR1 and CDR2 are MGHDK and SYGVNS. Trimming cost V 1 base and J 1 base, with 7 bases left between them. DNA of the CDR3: TGTGCCAGCAGTGAATGGGAGGGGAACACTGAAGCTTTCTTT. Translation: CASSEWEGNTEAFF.

CDR3 DNA sequence: TGTGCCAGCAGCTTACAGGGCGGCTATGGCTACACCTTC. Residues: CASSLQGGYGYTF. This rearrangement joins TRBV7-9 to TRBJ1-2; D possibly corresponds to TRBD1 (5 bases). Trimming took 2 bases from V and 4 from J, leaving 8 bases between them. Germline assignment: CDR1 SEHNR and CDR2 FQNEAQ (reference sequence). The CDR3 is 13 residues long.

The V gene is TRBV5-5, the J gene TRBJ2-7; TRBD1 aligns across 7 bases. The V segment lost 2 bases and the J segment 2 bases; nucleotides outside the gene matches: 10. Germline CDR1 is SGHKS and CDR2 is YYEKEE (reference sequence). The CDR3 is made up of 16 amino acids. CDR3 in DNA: TGTGCCAGCAGCTTTCTTCAACAGGGGCTAACCTACGAGCAGTACTTC. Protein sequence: CASSFLQQGLTYEQYF.